These 13 T cell receptor beta chains were sequenced from one sample in a study. Treg sorting used a CD4+CD25+CD127-/low gate. TCRdb independently ran MiXCR on the 5' RACE reads; one entry per CDR3 protein. This table holds about 8,000 distinct CDR3 sequences, less than 55% found once. The sequenced material came from Tregs sorted from a lymph node. The receptors here all came from a female donor with breast cancer.

Points on this clonotype: The junction departs from the called germline gene at one end, perhaps through a read error. V and J are TRBV7-2 and TRBJ2-2, with D uncertain. Germline V gene sequence: CDR1 SGHTA, CDR2 FQGNSA. The CDR3 loop spans 15 amino acids. The CDR3 is CASRLDAANTGELFF. Here the CDR3 DNA reads TGTGCCAGCAGATTAGACGCCGCGAACACCGGGGAGCTGTTTTTT.

The genes are TRBV20-1 and TRBJ2-7; 8 positions agree with TRBD2. The V gene end was trimmed by 8 bases and the J gene end by 5 bases; junction bases not matched to a gene: 8. This CDR3 has 12 residues. CDR1 DFQATT and CDR2 SNEGSKA come from the germline V gene (reference sequence). CDR3 sequence (DNA): TGCAGTTCCCAGCGGGAGAGTCACGAGCAGTACGTC. Translating gives CSSQRESHEQYV.

V and J are TRBV6-6 and TRBJ1-3; 8 bases align to TRBD1. CDR1 is MNHNY and CDR2 is SVGAGI in the germline V gene (reference sequence). Trimming at V came to 6 bases and at J to 0 bases, leaving 7 bases not matched to a gene. This CDR3 has 16 residues. The DNA for the CDR3 is TGTGCCAGCAGGAGACAGGGGATAACCTCTGGAAACACCATATATTTT. Amino acids: CASRRQGITSGNTIYF.

The genes are TRBV13 and TRBJ1-5; tentative D call: TRBD1 (5 bases). Germline V gene data show CDR1 as PRHDT and CDR2 as FYEKMQ (reference sequence). Trimming pared 0 bases from V and 9 bases from J, leaving 15 bases between. This CDR3 spans 15 amino acids. This chain's CDR3 is CASSLGRGPGGPQHF. DNA for the CDR3: TGTGCCAGCAGCTTAGGCCGGGGCCCGGGTGGGCCCCAGCATTTT.

This rearrangement joins TRBV20-1 to TRBJ2-7, with TRBD1 identical over 12 bases. The CDR3 is made up of 17 amino acids. Looked up from germline, CDR1 is DFQATT and CDR2 is SNEGSKA (reference sequence). With 0 bases clipped from V and 2 bases from J, the junction kept 8 bases outside the gene matches. The CDR3 DNA follows: TGCAGTGCTAGAGATCATCACCGGGACAGGGGGCCCTACGAGCAGTACTTC. This translates into CSARDHHRDRGPYEQYF.

This sequence joins TRBV6-1 and TRBJ2-6; 8 nucleotides line up with TRBD1. This CDR3 region has 18 residues. The germline V gene has CDR1 MNHNS and CDR2 SASEGT. Trimming took 6 bases from V and 0 from J; bases not matched to a gene: 10. As DNA, the CDR3 is TGTGCCAGCAGGGTCCCCCGGGACAGGATCTCTGGGGCCAACGTCCTGACTTTC. Protein product: CASRVPRDRISGANVLTF.

The rearrangement links TRBV7-3 to TRBJ2-3; unclear D gene. The CDR3 runs 13 residues. Between the trimmed V and J ends, which lost 5 bases and 8 bases, there was a span of 14 bases. Germline V gene sequence: CDR1 SGHTA, CDR2 FQGTGA. CDR3 DNA sequence: TGTGCCAGCAGCACGAAGGCCCGTGGTACGCAGTATTTT. Residues: CASSTKARGTQYF.

V is TRBV12-3 or TRBV12-4 and J is TRBJ2-2; TRBD2 agrees at 9 bases. Germline trimming cut 7 bases from V and 9 bases from J; bases unmatched to any gene: 15. This CDR3 has 16 residues. CDR3 coding DNA: TGTGCCAGCAACTTGGGTAGCGGGAGATGGGGCCGGGAGCTGTTTTTT. Translated: CASNLGSGRWGRELFF.

The chain couples TRBV28 to TRBJ2-7; D uncertain. Germline V CDR1 and CDR2: MDHEN, SYDVKM. The CDR3 sequence is 14 residues long. Trimming shortened V by 4 bases and J by 5 bases, and 15 bases separated the two germline ends. The CDR3 loop reads CASSSSLSGNEQYV. CDR3 bases: TGTGCCAGCAGTTCGTCACTCTCAGGAAACGAGCAGTACGTC.

The chain carries TRBV20-1 and TRBJ2-3; 12 bases align to TRBD2. V was clipped by 4 bases and J by 6 bases; unmatched bases: 5. Germline CDR1 DFQATT, CDR2 SNEGSKA (reference sequence). The CDR3 totals 14 residues. Written as DNA, the CDR3 is TGCAGTGCTACCCTAGCGGGAGGGTTTGATACGCAGTATTTT. As protein: CSATLAGGFDTQYF.

As DNA, the CDR3 is TGTGCCAGCCTACTTCCCGGGACATCGGAGACCCAGTACTTC. Its translation: CASLLPGTSETQYF. The chain links TRBV6-1 to TRBJ2-5; a possible D gene is TRBD1 (6 bases). This CDR3 has 14 residues. Germline assignment: CDR1 MNHNS and CDR2 SASEGT. Trimming removed 8 bases at V and 5 bases at J, with 18 bases between.

The J gene is TRBJ2-1, the V gene TRBV11-2, with 9 bases identical to TRBD2. Unmatched junction bases numbered 2, after V lost 3 bases and J lost 2 bases. There are 15 residues in the CDR3. Per germline, CDR1 SGHAT and CDR2 FQNNGV. The CDR3 region has the DNA TGTGCCAGCAGCTTTAGCGGGAGAACCTACAATGAGCAGTTCTTC. Encoded protein: CASSFSGRTYNEQFF.

The chain combines TRBV4-1 with TRBJ2-3; D is possibly TRBD1 or TRBD2 (5 bases each). The germline V gene encodes CDR1 MGHRA and CDR2 YSYEKL. The CDR3 sequence is 15 residues long. Trimming removed 4 bases at V and 4 bases at J, with 15 bases between. This CDR3 is CASSPMGVRSDTQYF. For the CDR3, the DNA is TGCGCCAGCAGCCCCATGGGGGTCCGCTCAGATACGCAGTATTTT.